The clone carrying this T cell receptor (beta chain) was picked up a small number of times. Template switching created a universal primer site, and the cDNA included unique molecular identifiers. TCRdb re-analysed the 5' RACE reads in MiXCR, keeping a single row per CDR3 protein. The data show around 480,000 distinct CDR3 sequences, around 14% seen once. CDR3 length: 14 amino acids. Losses at the gene ends were 6 bases for V and 3 bases for J; bases not matched to a gene: 8. Germline V gene lookup returns CDR1 DFQATT and CDR2 SNEGSKA (reference sequence). The data were taken from a study of identical twins. These data were also filed under a second study, of yellow fever vaccine responses in identical twins.

The receptor comes from a woman under 30 in good health. The rearrangement joins TRBV20-1 to TRBJ2-7, with 10 bases matching TRBD2. The sequenced material came from CD4+ T cells sorted from blood. CDR3 protein: CSAYPASGGYEQYF. CDR3 DNA: TGCAGTGCCTACCCAGCTAGCGGGGGCTACGAGCAGTACTTC.